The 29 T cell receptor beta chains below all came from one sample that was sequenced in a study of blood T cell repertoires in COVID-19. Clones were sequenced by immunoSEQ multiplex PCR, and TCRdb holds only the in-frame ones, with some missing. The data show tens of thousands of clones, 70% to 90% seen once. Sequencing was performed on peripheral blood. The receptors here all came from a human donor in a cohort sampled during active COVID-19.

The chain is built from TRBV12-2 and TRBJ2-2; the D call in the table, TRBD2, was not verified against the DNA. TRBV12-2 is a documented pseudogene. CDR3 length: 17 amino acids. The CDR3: CASRPCTSGGWAGELFF. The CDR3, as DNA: TGTGCAAGTCGTCCCTGCACTAGCGGAGGATGGGCCGGGGAGCTGTTTTTT.

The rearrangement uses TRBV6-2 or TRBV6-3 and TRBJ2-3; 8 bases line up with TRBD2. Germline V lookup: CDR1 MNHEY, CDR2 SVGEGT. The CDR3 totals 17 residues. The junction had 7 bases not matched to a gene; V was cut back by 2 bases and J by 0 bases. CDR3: CASSYSPAGGSTDTQYF. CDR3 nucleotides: TGTGCCAGCAGTTACAGTCCGGCGGGGGGAAGCACAGATACGCAGTATTTT.

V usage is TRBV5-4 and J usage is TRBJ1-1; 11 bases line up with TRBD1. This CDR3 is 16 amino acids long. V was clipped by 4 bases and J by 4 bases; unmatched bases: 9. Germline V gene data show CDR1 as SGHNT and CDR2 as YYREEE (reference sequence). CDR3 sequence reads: CASSGGTGGEGTEAFF. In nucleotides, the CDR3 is TGTGCCAGCAGCGGCGGGACAGGGGGGGAAGGCACTGAAGCTTTCTTT. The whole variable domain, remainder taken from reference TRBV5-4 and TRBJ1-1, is ETGVTQSPTHLIKTRGQQVTLRCSSQSGHNTVSWYQQALGQGPQFIFQYYREEENGRGNFPPRFSGLQFPNYSSELNVNALELDDSALYLCASSGGTGGEGTEAFFGQGTRLTVV.

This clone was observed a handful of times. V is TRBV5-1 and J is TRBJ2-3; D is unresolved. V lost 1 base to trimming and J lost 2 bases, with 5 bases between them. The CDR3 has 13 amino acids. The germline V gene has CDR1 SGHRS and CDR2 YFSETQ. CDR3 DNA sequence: TGCGCCAGCAGCTTGTATCCCACAGATACGCAGTATTTT. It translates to CASSLYPTDTQYF. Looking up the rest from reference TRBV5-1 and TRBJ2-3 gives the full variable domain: KAGVTQTPRYLIKTRGQQVTLSCSPISGHRSVSWYQQTPGQGLQFLFEYFSETQRNKGNFPGRFSGRQFSNSRSEMNVSTLELGDSALYLCASSLYPTDTQYFGPGTRLTVL.

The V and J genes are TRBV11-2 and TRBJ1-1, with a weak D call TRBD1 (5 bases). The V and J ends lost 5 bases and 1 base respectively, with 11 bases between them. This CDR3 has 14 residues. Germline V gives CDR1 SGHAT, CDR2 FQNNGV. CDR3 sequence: CASSGRTGNTEAFF. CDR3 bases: TGTGCCAGCAGCGGCCGAACAGGGAACACTGAAGCTTTCTTT.

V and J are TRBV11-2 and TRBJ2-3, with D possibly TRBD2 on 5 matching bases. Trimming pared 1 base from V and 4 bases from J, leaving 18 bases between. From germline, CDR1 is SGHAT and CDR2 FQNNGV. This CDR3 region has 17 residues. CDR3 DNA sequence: TGTGCCAGCAGCTTAGTAGCTTGGGGTCGGGATGCAGATACGCAGTATTTT. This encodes CASSLVAWGRDADTQYF.

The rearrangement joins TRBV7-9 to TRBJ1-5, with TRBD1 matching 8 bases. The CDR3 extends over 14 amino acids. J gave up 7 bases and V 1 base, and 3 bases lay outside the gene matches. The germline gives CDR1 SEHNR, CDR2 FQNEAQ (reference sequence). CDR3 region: CASSLGTGMQPQHF. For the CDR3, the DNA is TGTGCCAGCAGCTTAGGGACAGGGATGCAGCCCCAGCATTTT.

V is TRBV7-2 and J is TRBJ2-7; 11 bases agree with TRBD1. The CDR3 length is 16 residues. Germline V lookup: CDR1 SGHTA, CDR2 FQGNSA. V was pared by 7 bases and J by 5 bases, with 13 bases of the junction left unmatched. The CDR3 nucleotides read TGTGCCAGCACCTCTTATCCGGGACAGGGGGTAGACGAGCAGTACTTC. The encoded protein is CASTSYPGQGVDEQYF.

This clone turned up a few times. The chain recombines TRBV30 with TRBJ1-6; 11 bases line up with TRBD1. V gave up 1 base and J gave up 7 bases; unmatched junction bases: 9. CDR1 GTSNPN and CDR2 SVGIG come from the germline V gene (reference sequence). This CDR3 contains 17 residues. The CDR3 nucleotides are TGTGCCTGGAGTGGGACTCGGACAGGGGGCTTAAATTCACCCCTCCACTTT. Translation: CAWSGTRTGGLNSPLHF.

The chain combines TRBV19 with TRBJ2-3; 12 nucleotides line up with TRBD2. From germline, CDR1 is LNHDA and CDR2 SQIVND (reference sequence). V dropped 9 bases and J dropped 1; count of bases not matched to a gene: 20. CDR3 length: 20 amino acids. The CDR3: CARDRLAGAPNPGGTDTQYF. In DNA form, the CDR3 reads TGTGCCAGAGACAGACTAGCGGGGGCCCCAAATCCAGGTGGCACAGATACGCAGTATTTT.

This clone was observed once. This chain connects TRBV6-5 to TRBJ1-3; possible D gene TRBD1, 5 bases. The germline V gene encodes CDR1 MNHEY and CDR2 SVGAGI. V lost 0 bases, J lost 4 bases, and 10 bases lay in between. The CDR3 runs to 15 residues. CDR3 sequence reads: CASSYSGGAGNTIYF. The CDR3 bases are TGTGCCAGCAGTTACTCGGGAGGGGCGGGAAACACCATATATTTT.

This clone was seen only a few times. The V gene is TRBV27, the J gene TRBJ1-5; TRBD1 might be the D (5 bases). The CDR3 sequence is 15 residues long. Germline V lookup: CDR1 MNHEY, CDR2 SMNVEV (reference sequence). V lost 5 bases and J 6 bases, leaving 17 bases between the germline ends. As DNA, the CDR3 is TGTGCCAGCAGTGAGAGTACCGCAGGGTTTCAGCCCCAGCATTTT. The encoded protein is CASSESTAGFQPQHF.

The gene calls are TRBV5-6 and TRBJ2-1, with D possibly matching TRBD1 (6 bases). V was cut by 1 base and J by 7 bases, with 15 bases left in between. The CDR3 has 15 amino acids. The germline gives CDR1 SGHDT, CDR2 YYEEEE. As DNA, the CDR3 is TGTGCCAGCAGCTTGTGGCAGGGGACGCGAAATGAGCAGTTCTTC. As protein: CASSLWQGTRNEQFF.

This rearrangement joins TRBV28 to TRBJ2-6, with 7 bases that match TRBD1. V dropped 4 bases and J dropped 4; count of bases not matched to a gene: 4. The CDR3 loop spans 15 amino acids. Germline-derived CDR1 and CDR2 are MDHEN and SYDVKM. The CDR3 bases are TGTGCCAGCAGTTCCCAGGGGGTCGGGGCCAACGTCCTGACTTTC. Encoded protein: CASSSQGVGANVLTF.

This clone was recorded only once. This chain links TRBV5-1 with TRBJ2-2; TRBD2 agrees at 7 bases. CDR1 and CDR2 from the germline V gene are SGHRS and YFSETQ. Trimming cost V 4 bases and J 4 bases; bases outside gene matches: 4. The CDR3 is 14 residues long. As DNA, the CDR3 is TGCGCCAGCAGCGCGGGGGTCTCCACCGGGGAGCTGTTTTTT. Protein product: CASSAGVSTGELFF.

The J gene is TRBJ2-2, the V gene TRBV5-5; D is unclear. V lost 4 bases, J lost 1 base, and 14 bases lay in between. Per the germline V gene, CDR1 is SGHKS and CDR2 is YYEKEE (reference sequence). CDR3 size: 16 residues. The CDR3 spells CASSRTPAGNTGELFF. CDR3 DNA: TGTGCCAGCAGCCGCACCCCGGCAGGGAACACCGGGGAGCTGTTTTTT. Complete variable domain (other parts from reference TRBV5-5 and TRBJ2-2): DAGVTQSPTHLIKTRGQQVTLRCSPISGHKSVSWYQQVLGQGPQFIFQYYEKEERGRGNFPDRFSARQFPNYSSELNVNALLLGDSALYLCASSRTPAGNTGELFFGEGSRLTVL.

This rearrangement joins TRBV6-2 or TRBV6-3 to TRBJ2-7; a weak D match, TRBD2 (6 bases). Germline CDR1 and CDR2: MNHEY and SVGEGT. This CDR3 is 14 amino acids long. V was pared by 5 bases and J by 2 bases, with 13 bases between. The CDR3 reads CASSPRGYAYEQYF. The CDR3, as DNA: TGTGCCAGCAGTCCCCGGGGGTACGCCTACGAGCAGTACTTC.

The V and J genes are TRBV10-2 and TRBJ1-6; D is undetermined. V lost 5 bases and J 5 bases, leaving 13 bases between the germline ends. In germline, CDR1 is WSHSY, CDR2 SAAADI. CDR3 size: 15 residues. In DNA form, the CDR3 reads TGCGCCAGCAGTCTCGTCAGGAACAATAATTCACCCCTCCACTTT. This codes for CASSLVRNNNSPLHF.

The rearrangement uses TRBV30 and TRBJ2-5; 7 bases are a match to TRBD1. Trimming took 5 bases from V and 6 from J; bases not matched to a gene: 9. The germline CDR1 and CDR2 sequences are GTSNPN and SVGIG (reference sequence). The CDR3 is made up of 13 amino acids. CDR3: CAWGGQFGKTQYF. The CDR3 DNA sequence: TGTGCCTGGGGGGGACAGTTCGGGAAGACCCAGTACTTC.

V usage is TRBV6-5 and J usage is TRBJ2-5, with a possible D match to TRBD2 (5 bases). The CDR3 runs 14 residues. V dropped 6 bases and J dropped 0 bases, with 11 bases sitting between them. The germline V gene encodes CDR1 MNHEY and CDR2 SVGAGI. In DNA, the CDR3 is TGTGCCAGCAGCCGGGAAGTAAACCAAGAGACCCAGTACTTC. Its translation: CASSREVNQETQYF.

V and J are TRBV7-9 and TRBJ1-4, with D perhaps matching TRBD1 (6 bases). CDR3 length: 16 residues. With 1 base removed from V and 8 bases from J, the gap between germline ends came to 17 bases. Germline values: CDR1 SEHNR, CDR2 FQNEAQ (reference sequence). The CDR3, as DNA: TGTGCCAGCAGCTTAGGAGGGGGAGTGGCGATGGAAAAACTGTTTTTT. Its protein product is CASSLGGGVAMEKLFF. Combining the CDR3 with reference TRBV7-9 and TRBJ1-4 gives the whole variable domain DTGVSQNPRHKITKRGQNVTFRCDPISEHNRLYWYRQTLGQGPEFLTYFQNEAQLEKSRLLSDRFSAERPKGSFSTLEIQRTEQGDSAMYLCASSLGGGVAMEKLFFGSGTQLSVL.

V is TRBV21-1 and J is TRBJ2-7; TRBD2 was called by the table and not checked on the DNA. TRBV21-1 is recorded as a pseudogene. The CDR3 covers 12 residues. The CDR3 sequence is CASISEAGEQYF. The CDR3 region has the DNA TGTGCCAGCATTTCTGAGGCCGGGGAGCAGTACTTC.

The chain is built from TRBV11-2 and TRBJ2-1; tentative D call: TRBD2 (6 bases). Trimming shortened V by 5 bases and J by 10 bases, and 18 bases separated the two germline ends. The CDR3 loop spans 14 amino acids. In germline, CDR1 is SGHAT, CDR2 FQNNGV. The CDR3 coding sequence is TGTGCCAGCAGCCCCGCGGGGAGGTCCACAGAGCAGTTCTTC. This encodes CASSPAGRSTEQFF. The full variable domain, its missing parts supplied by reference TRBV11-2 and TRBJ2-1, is EAGVAQSPRYKIIEKRQSVAFWCNPISGHATLYWYQQILGQGPKLLIQFQNNGVVDDSQLPKDRFSAERLKGVDSTLKIQPAKLEDSAVYLCASSPAGRSTEQFFGPGTRLTVL.

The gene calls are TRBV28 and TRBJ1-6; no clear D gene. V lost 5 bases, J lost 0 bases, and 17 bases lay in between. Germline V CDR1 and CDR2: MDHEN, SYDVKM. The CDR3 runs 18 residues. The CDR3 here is CASSPLGSQSSYNSPLHF. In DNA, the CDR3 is TGTGCCAGCAGTCCTCTCGGGTCCCAGAGCTCCTATAATTCACCCCTCCACTTT.

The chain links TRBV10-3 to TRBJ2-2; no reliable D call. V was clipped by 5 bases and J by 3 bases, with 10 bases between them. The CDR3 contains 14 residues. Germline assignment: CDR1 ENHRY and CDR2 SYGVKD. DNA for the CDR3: TGTGCCATCAGTCAAGACGGGTACACCGGGGAGCTGTTTTTT. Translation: CAISQDGYTGELFF.

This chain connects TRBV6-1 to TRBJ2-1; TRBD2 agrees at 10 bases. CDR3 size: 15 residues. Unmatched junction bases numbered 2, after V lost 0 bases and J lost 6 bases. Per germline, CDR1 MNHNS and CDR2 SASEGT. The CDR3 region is CASSEASGGANEQFF. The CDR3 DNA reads TGTGCCAGCAGTGAAGCGAGCGGGGGGGCCAATGAGCAGTTCTTC.

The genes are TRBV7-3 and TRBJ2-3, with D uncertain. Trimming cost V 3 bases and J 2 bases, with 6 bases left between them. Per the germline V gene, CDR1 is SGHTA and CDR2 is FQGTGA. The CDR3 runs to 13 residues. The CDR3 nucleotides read TGTGCCAGCAGCTTCGTGTCCACAGATACGCAGTATTTT. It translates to CASSFVSTDTQYF.

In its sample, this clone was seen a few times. DNA for the CDR3: TGTGCCAGTAGTATTGAGGGGGCAAGGCAGCCCCAGCATTTT. This sequence encodes CASSIEGARQPQHF. The chain has TRBV19 and TRBJ1-5; 7 bases are a match to TRBD1. The J segment lost 7 bases and the V segment lost 3 bases, leaving 6 bases of the junction unmatched. CDR1 and CDR2 from the germline V gene are LNHDA and SQIVND (reference sequence). This CDR3 has 14 residues.

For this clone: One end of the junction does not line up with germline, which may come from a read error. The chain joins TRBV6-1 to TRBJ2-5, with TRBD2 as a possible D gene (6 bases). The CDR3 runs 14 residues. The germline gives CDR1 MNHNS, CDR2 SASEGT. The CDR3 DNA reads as TGTGCCAGCAGTGACGGGACTGGCCAAGGGACCCAGTACTTC. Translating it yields CASSDGTGQGTQYF.